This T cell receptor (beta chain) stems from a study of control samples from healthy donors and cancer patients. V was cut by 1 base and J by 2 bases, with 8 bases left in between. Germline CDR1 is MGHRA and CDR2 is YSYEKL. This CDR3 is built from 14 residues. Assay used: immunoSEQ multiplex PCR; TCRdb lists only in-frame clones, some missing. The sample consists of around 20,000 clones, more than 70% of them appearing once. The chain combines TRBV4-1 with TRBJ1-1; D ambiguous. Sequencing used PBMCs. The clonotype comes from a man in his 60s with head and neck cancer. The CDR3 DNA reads TGCGCCAGCAGCCAAGGGTCGGTTAACACTGAAGCTTTCTTT. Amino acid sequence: CASSQGSVNTEAFF.